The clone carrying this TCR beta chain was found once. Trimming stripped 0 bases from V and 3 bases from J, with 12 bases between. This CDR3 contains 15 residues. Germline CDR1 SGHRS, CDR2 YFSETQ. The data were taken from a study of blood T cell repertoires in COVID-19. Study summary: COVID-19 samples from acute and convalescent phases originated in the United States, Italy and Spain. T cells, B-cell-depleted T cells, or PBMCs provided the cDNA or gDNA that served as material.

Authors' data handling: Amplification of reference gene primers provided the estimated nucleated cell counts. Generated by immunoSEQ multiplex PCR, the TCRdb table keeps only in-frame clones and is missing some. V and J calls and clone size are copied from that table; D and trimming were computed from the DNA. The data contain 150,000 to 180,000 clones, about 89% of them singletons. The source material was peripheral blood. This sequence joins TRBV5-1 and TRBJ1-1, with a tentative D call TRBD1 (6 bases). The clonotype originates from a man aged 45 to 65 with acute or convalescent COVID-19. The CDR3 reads CASSLVPGVDTEAFF. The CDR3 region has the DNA TGCGCCAGCAGCTTGGTGCCAGGGGTAGACACTGAAGCTTTCTTT.